This T cell receptor beta chain was sequenced for a study of neurological immune-mediated disorders. Study-level points and caveats: HTLV-1-associated myelopathy had the most TCR clonal expansion, while multiple sclerosis had the least, a level that fell below healthy controls.

This clonotype has ten or more counts. Its antigen is undetermined. TCRdb reprocessed the 5' RACE reads via MiXCR and lists one record per CDR3 protein. The sample records under 40,000 distinct CDR3 sequences, roughly 7% being singletons. V lost 6 bases, J lost 4 bases, and 18 bases lay in between. This CDR3 has 15 residues. The J gene is TRBJ1-1, the V gene TRBV12-3 or TRBV12-4, with TRBD1 as a possible D gene (6 bases). The sequenced material came from PBMCs. The receptor comes from a woman in her 40s in good health. CDR3 coding DNA: TGTGCCAGCAGCCTCGAGGAGGGGGAAGGCACTGAAGCTTTCTTT. Translating gives CASSLEEGEGTEAFF.